The T cell receptor (beta chain) described here comes from a study of identical twins. General study results and limits: Abundant beta clonotypes from cord blood bore fewer insertions; memory repertoires lacked this pattern. Out-of-frame alpha sequences common to twins exhibited a surplus of low generation probability. Model-predicted out-of-frame TCR alpha sharing fell below observed values in monozygotic twins.

Notes on this clonotype: The antigen is undetermined.

TCRdb reanalysed the 5' RACE reads using MiXCR and keeps one entry per CDR3 protein. Of more than 400,000 distinct CDR3 sequences listed, approximately 16% are singletons. These data also formed part of another study, on yellow fever vaccine responses in identical twins.

The sequenced sample was CD4+ T cells sorted from blood. This clonotype was sampled from a woman aged 18-29 years in good health.

CDR3 residues: CASSFYEGSYEQYF. CDR3 sequence (DNA): TGTGCCAGCAGTTTCTACGAGGGGAGCTACGAGCAGTACTTC. The rearrangement joins TRBV12-3 or TRBV12-4 to TRBJ2-7; D possibly matches TRBD1 or TRBD2 (5 bases each). This CDR3 contains 14 residues. Trimming took off 3 bases at V and 3 bases at J, with 12 bases between the two ends.